The 29 T cell receptor beta chains below all came from one sample that was sequenced in a study of cytomegalovirus exposure and HLA in healthy donors. The PCR made use of 60 Vbeta and 13 Jbeta primers. The table came from immunoSEQ multiplex PCR; TCRdb's copy has only in-frame clones and leaves some out. The sample lists over 150,000 clones, around 69% occurring once. Sequences were obtained from PBMCs. The source of these receptors is a woman under 40 in good health and CMV-seronegative.

The V and J genes are TRBV11-2 and TRBJ2-7, with D perhaps matching TRBD1 (6 bases). V dropped 4 bases and J dropped 5 bases, with 18 bases sitting between them. Germline CDR1 and CDR2: SGHAT and FQNNGV. This CDR3 is 15 amino acids long. Written as DNA, the CDR3 is TGTGCCAGCAGCTATTACCGGGACACCTCGAACGAGCAGTACTTC. Its protein product is CASSYYRDTSNEQYF.

V is TRBV28 and J is TRBJ1-2; no reliable D call. Trimming removed 3 bases from V and 8 bases from J, with 16 bases in between. The germline V gene encodes CDR1 MDHEN and CDR2 SYDVKM. The CDR3 covers 14 residues. For the CDR3, the DNA is TGTGCCAGCAGTTTCCCCGCGAGCCTCGGGGGCTACACCTTC. Translating gives CASSFPASLGGYTF.

The CDR3 is CASSPILNEQFF. CDR3 DNA: TGTGCCAGCAGCCCAATACTCAATGAGCAGTTCTTC. The V gene is TRBV7-2, the J gene TRBJ2-1; D ambiguous. Trimming took off 5 bases at V and 6 bases at J, with 8 bases between the two ends. The germline V gene encodes CDR1 SGHTA and CDR2 FQGNSA. The CDR3 has 12 amino acids.

This clone came up a few times. This chain joins TRBV18 and TRBJ1-5; D might be TRBD1 (5 bases). The V gene's germline CDR1 is KGHSH and CDR2 LQKENI. The CDR3 extends over 14 amino acids. V was pared by 2 bases and J by 4 bases, with 9 bases between. The CDR3 here is CASSPMGPNQPQHF. The CDR3, as DNA: TGTGCCAGCTCACCAATGGGGCCTAATCAGCCCCAGCATTTT.

The gene calls are TRBV2 and TRBJ2-7; 13 bases fit TRBD2. This CDR3 region has 16 residues. With V trimmed by 8 bases and J by 3 bases, 10 bases remained unmatched. The germline CDR1 and CDR2 sequences are SNHLY and FYNNEI. CDR3 amino acids: CASLRLAGGTIYEQYF. CDR3 bases: TGTGCCAGCTTACGACTAGCGGGAGGAACTATCTACGAGCAGTACTTC.

This clone occurred a few times. V and J are TRBV4-2 and TRBJ2-5, with D perhaps TRBD2 (5 bases). The V gene lost 4 bases and the J gene lost 4 bases, with 19 bases spanning the gap. The germline CDR1 and CDR2 sequences are LGHNA and YNFKEQ. The CDR3 has 16 amino acids. The CDR3 sequence: CASSPLRPGGPETQYF. Here the CDR3 DNA reads TGTGCCAGCAGCCCCCTTCGGCCCGGAGGTCCAGAGACCCAGTACTTC.

This chain joins TRBV6-5 and TRBJ2-1, with TRBD2 identical over 7 bases. Germline-derived CDR1 and CDR2 are MNHEY and SVGAGI. The CDR3 consists of 16 residues. Trimming at V came to 2 bases and at J to 0 bases, leaving 4 bases not matched to a gene. The CDR3 loop reads CASSYGGRVSYNEQFF. CDR3 nucleotides: TGTGCCAGCAGTTACGGCGGGAGAGTCTCCTACAATGAGCAGTTCTTC.

The chain has TRBV21-1 and TRBJ2-1; TRBD1, as called in the table, went unchecked against the DNA. TRBV21-1 is a pseudogene locus. This CDR3 has 15 residues. The CDR3 loop is CASSNRGSSYNEQFF. The CDR3, as DNA: TGTGCCAGCAGCAACAGGGGGAGCTCCTACAATGAGCAGTTCTTC.

The table lists this clone with a count of one. This chain links TRBV9 with TRBJ1-3; a possible D gene is TRBD1 (5 bases). The CDR3 extends over 16 amino acids. Looked up from germline, CDR1 is SGDLS and CDR2 is YYNGEE. Between the trimmed V and J ends, which lost 3 bases and 0 bases, there was a span of 13 bases. CDR3 residues: CASSEPGLLSGNTIYF. CDR3 DNA sequence: TGTGCCAGCAGCGAGCCGGGACTTCTCTCTGGAAACACCATATATTTT.

The DNA for the CDR3 is TGTGCCAGCAGCCCGGGGGGGTCCTACGAGCAGTACTTC. Translating it yields CASSPGGSYEQYF. This rearrangement joins TRBV7-6 to TRBJ2-7, with TRBD2 matching over 8 bases. CDR1 and CDR2 (germline): SGHVS, FNYEAQ. This CDR3 has 13 residues. The trim removed 5 bases at V and 1 base at J, leaving 1 base unmatched.

The chain has TRBV4-1 and TRBJ2-3, with D unclear. The CDR3 extends over 15 amino acids. Trimming stripped 1 base from V and 1 base from J, with 9 bases between. Per the germline V gene, CDR1 is MGHRA and CDR2 is YSYEKL. This CDR3 is CASSQVGAGTDTQYF. CDR3 nucleotides: TGCGCCAGCAGCCAAGTCGGCGCGGGCACAGATACGCAGTATTTT.

V is TRBV2 and J is TRBJ1-4; a possible D gene is TRBD1 (5 bases). The germline V gene has CDR1 SNHLY and CDR2 FYNNEI. The CDR3 consists of 14 residues. The V end lost 7 bases, the J end lost 8 bases, and 17 bases lay between the germline ends. The chain's CDR3 is CASIPGGGWEKLFF. The CDR3 nucleotides read TGTGCCAGCATCCCCGGGGGAGGTTGGGAAAAACTGTTTTTT.

The V call is TRBV6-1, the J call TRBJ2-5; TRBD1 is a possible D gene (6 bases). The CDR3 is 13 residues long. CDR1 and CDR2 from the germline V gene are MNHNS and SASEGT. Trimming pared 7 bases from V and 3 bases from J, leaving 12 bases between. CDR3 nucleotides: TGTGCCAGCAAATTACAGGGAAAAGAGACCCAGTACTTC. This translates into CASKLQGKETQYF.

The J gene is TRBJ2-1, the V gene TRBV9; tentative D call: TRBD2 (6 bases). Germline V gene sequence: CDR1 SGDLS, CDR2 YYNGEE. The V and J ends lost 4 bases and 7 bases respectively, with 21 bases between them. This CDR3 contains 16 residues. CDR3 in amino acids: CASSSNRGGEENEQFF. CDR3 sequence (DNA): TGTGCCAGCAGCTCAAATAGGGGCGGGGAGGAAAATGAGCAGTTCTTC.

The J gene is TRBJ2-1, the V gene TRBV28, with TRBD2 matching over 11 bases. CDR3 length: 16 amino acids. V shed 5 bases and J 7 bases; nucleotides not matched to a gene: 10. Germline CDR1 and CDR2: MDHEN and SYDVKM. Written as DNA, the CDR3 is TGTGCCAGCAGTACCGCGGGACTAGCGGCCGAGAATGAGCAGTTCTTC. This codes for CASSTAGLAAENEQFF.

The rearrangement joins TRBV9 to TRBJ2-2, with TRBD1 matching over 7 bases. The CDR3 is made up of 14 amino acids. With 6 bases clipped from V and 4 bases from J, the junction kept 6 bases outside the gene matches. The germline gives CDR1 SGDLS, CDR2 YYNGEE. The CDR3 spells CASTRDSITGELFF. The CDR3 coding sequence is TGTGCCAGCACCAGGGACAGCATCACCGGGGAGCTGTTTTTT. Combining the CDR3 with reference TRBV9 and TRBJ2-2 gives the whole variable domain DSGVTQTPKHLITATGQRVTLRCSPRSGDLSVYWYQQSLDQGLQFLIQYYNGEERAKGNILERFSAQQFPDLHSELNLSSLELGDSALYFCASTRDSITGELFFGEGSRLTVL.

The rearrangement joins TRBV28 to TRBJ1-5; the D is unclear. Germline CDR1 MDHEN, CDR2 SYDVKM. Trimming removed 5 bases from V and 0 bases from J, with 14 bases in between. The CDR3 totals 16 residues. The CDR3 protein is CASSLLSIDSNQPQHF. CDR3 bases: TGTGCCAGCAGTCTACTATCTATAGATAGCAATCAGCCCCAGCATTTT.

This chain uses TRBV6-6 with TRBJ1-2; D gene unclear. This CDR3 has 13 residues. Trimming removed 6 bases from V and 3 bases from J, with 11 bases in between. Germline-derived CDR1 and CDR2 are MNHNY and SVGAGI (reference sequence). The CDR3 loop is CASSTETYYGYTF. For the CDR3, the DNA is TGTGCCAGCAGCACCGAGACTTACTATGGCTACACCTTC.

The chain is built from TRBV5-1 and TRBJ2-2; 9 bases agree with TRBD1. With 4 bases clipped from V and 6 bases from J, the junction kept 7 bases outside the gene matches. Germline CDR1 is SGHRS and CDR2 is YFSETQ. This CDR3 contains 15 residues. The chain's CDR3 is CASSALQGASGELFF. In DNA, the CDR3 is TGCGCCAGCAGCGCCTTACAGGGGGCGTCCGGGGAGCTGTTTTTT.

This clone came up once. The J gene is TRBJ2-1, the V gene TRBV9; D may be TRBD1 (6 bases). CDR1 and CDR2 from the germline V gene are SGDLS and YYNGEE. The CDR3 covers 17 residues. Between the trimmed V and J ends, which lost 0 bases and 0 bases, there was a span of 13 bases. The DNA of the CDR3 is TGTGCCAGCAGCGTAGACCCGGACAGAGGCTCCTACAATGAGCAGTTCTTC. This gives the protein CASSVDPDRGSYNEQFF.

The chain links TRBV21-1 to TRBJ1-2; no check of the table's D call, TRBD1, against the DNA was made. TRBV21-1 is shown as a pseudogene. The CDR3 is 19 residues long. CDR3 amino acids: CASSKGGSGQGVPNYGYTF. CDR3 nucleotide sequence: TGTGCCAGCAGCAAAGGGGGATCGGGACAGGGCGTCCCTAACTATGGCTACACCTTC.

The chain has TRBV30 and TRBJ2-7; TRBD2 matches at 7 bases. Looked up from germline, CDR1 is GTSNPN and CDR2 is SVGIG (reference sequence). V trimming: 4 bases; J trimming: 3 bases; junction bases outside the gene matches: 3. The CDR3 runs to 12 residues. CDR3 sequence: CAWKASGYEQYF. In DNA form, the CDR3 reads TGTGCCTGGAAGGCTAGCGGCTACGAGCAGTACTTC.

The genes are TRBV18 and TRBJ2-7, with 10 bases matching TRBD1. The CDR3 loop spans 14 amino acids. The trim removed 5 bases at V and 2 bases at J, leaving 3 bases unmatched. Germline V gene sequence: CDR1 KGHSH, CDR2 LQKENI. CDR3 DNA sequence: TGTGCCAGCTCATCCGGGACAGGGGCCTACGAGCAGTACTTC. Protein: CASSSGTGAYEQYF.

This chain joins TRBV10-2 and TRBJ2-7, with 9 bases aligning to TRBD2. J lost 6 bases, V lost 7 bases, and 7 bases had no gene match. Germline V CDR1 and CDR2: WSHSY, SAAADI. This CDR3 comprises 13 residues. CDR3 loop: CASIPAGGGEQYF. The CDR3 DNA reads TGCGCCAGCATACCAGCGGGGGGCGGCGAGCAGTACTTC.

The sample holds one count of this clone. The chain recombines TRBV19 with TRBJ1-1; TRBD1 matches at 9 bases. The germline CDR1 and CDR2 sequences are LNHDA and SQIVND (reference sequence). This CDR3 contains 15 residues. V shed 7 bases, J shed 0 bases, and the junction held 6 bases outside the gene matches. Written as DNA, the CDR3 is TGTGCCAGTAAAACAGGGGGCGGCATGAACACTGAAGCTTTCTTT. Residues: CASKTGGGMNTEAFF. Together with reference TRBV19 and TRBJ1-1, the CDR3 gives the full variable domain: DGGITQSPKYLFRKEGQNVTLSCEQNLNHDAMYWYRQDPGQGLRLIYYSQIVNDFQKGDIAEGYSVSREKKESFPLTVTSAQKNPTAFYLCASKTGGGMNTEAFFGQGTRLTVV.

The chain recombines TRBV6-1 with TRBJ1-4, with 9 nucleotides matching TRBD1. CDR1 MNHNS and CDR2 SASEGT come from the germline V gene. The V and J ends lost 0 bases and 5 bases, in that order; junction bases with no gene match: 4. The CDR3 sequence is 16 residues long. The CDR3 region is CASSEAQGQGNEKLFF. The CDR3, as DNA: TGTGCCAGCAGTGAAGCCCAGGGACAGGGAAATGAAAAACTGTTTTTT.

This clone was counted only a few times. J is TRBJ2-1 and V is TRBV5-6; maybe TRBD1 (6 bases). Trimming removed 0 bases at V and 3 bases at J, with 10 bases between. This CDR3 comprises 15 residues. Germline CDR1 is SGHDT and CDR2 is YYEEEE. The CDR3 region has the DNA TGTGCCAGCAGCTTGGGGGTAGGGGGCTACAATGAGCAGTTCTTC. Translation: CASSLGVGGYNEQFF.

This sequence joins TRBV19 and TRBJ1-2; possible D gene TRBD1, 5 bases. The germline V and J ends were trimmed by 6 bases and 8 bases, with 19 bases remaining between them. CDR1 and CDR2 from the germline V gene are LNHDA and SQIVND (reference sequence). This CDR3 has 14 residues. The CDR3 DNA is TGTGCCAGTAGACTCGGGACGGAGGGAGGCGGCTACACCTTC. This gives the protein CASRLGTEGGGYTF.

V usage is TRBV14 and J usage is TRBJ2-5; 8 nucleotides align to TRBD1. The CDR3 is 13 amino acids. Unmatched junction bases numbered 5, after V lost 5 bases and J lost 6 bases. In germline, CDR1 is SGHDN, CDR2 FVKESK. CDR3 in amino acids: CASSGDRGKTQYF. CDR3 nucleotide sequence: TGTGCCAGCAGCGGAGACAGGGGAAAGACCCAGTACTTC. The variable domain in full, with the rest retrieved from reference TRBV14 and TRBJ2-5, is EAGVTQFPSHSVIEKGQTVTLRCDPISGHDNLYWYRRVMGKEIKFLLHFVKESKQDESGMPNNRFLAERTGGTYSTLKVQPAELEDSGVYFCASSGDRGKTQYFGPGTRLLVL.